The entry below gives a single T cell receptor (beta chain) sequence along with its context. Its antigen specificity is not known. Base qualities were left out, and no much larger clone turns up one base away. This record belongs to a study of cytomegalovirus exposure and HLA in healthy donors (dated by TCRdb to between 2016 and 2019). In terms of the full investigation: In an earlier analysis of around 540 of the donors, roughly 300 Gb of sequence data and 117 million unique TCR beta sequences from 180 million or so T cells were reported. Of the 300 to 500 genotyped donors, 65% to 90% were placed in the genetic ancestry cluster associated with self-reported Caucasian donors. The number of donors typed differed by locus, with roughly 620-640 for A, B, C, DRB1 and DQB1, roughly 550 for DQA1, 600 to 610 for DPA1, and 450 to 480 for DPB1. HLA typing covered class I and class II loci at four-digit resolution. Besides the first cohort of hundreds of subjects, a separate validation cohort made up of 120 different subjects was used. An earlier analysis of 587 of the donors applied high-throughput TCR beta sequencing to assess whether each TCR beta V gene segment acted as functional or pseudogenic. In a later analysis, previously published TCR beta repertoires from 550 to 700 donors were re-analyzed and high-resolution HLA genotyping was added so that TCR occurrence patterns could be studied. An early release that covered approximately 600 HLA-typed donors contained approximately 300 gigabases of sequencing data and tens of millions of unique TCR sequences. Every repertoire in the discovery cohort had been generated on one and the same sequencing platform. High-throughput TCR immunosequencing, statistical association of individual TCRs with disease status, and machine learning were combined to predict cytomegalovirus infection status. The later analysis used no new phenotypic data to find candidate immune exposures, relying instead on TCR beta sequences and their occurrence across donors. Across around 400 genotyped donors of the cohort, an average of about 220,000 unique TCR beta nucleotide sequences per donor were sequenced, and 15% to 20% of those sequences were non-productive. Genome-wide SNP genotypes for about 60% of the 666 donors were used in a later genetic analysis, which treated that subset as a discovery cohort. Donor age, sex, ethnicity and CMV serostatus were compiled together with the repertoire data. The study profiled the T cell repertoires of under 700 subjects by immunosequencing and related them to cytomegalovirus serostatus. The study aimed to test whether cataloging public T cell receptors could reveal signatures of past pathogen exposure. About 5 DR-DQ haplotypes were handled as single units for association and clustering, since linkage in the cohort was strong.

Based on the germline V gene, the CDR1 and CDR2 sequences are SGHDT and YYEEEE. V ends up 2 bases short and J 6 bases short, with an unmatched junction base count of 3. There are 13 amino acids in the CDR3, from cysteine to phenylalanine inclusive. The read is trimmed to its CDR3 DNA, 39 bases read in frame from base 1. What the study reported, not specific to this receptor: In the study, 164 TCR beta chains were listed as associated with cytomegalovirus. An earlier analysis of approximately 600 of the donors showed that most TCR beta V segments appeared in productive rearrangements either about 87% or about 30% of the time, which broadly matched IMGT annotations. Compared with equally common non-associated chains, HLA-associated TCR beta chains in a later analysis were more clonally expanded and had lower generation probabilities. Because HLA typing was missing for some donors at each locus, association tests included only the typed subset. The cohort was sequenced for TCR beta chains only, and without alpha or paired-chain data the features that could be detected were limited. Sequencing depth was assumed to be roughly uniform across donors in the presence/absence analyses, though that assumption may not hold. A group of highly shared sequence variants was considered likely to be a technical artifact of the sequencing pipeline. In a later analysis, TCR association rates were found to vary across HLA loci, with the most associated TCRs seen for DRB1 alleles and the fewest for HLA-C alleles. Because counts were too low, about 15 rarely observed V segments, including chromosome 9 orphons, were left out of the earlier analysis of approximately 580 of the donors. A later analysis associated about 16,000 TCR beta sequences with specific HLA alleles at a false discovery rate of 0.05. A few of the identified cytomegalovirus-associated TCR beta chains were confirmed in vitro to be specific for cytomegalovirus antigens. Assigning TCR associations to individual alleles was difficult when HLA alleles, especially DR and DQ, strongly co-occurred. Across donors, most TCR sequences were observed very rarely, whereas some public TCRs were present in many individuals. According to the authors, the approach could potentially be generalized to other disease states and immunological phenotypes. In a later analysis, several top co-occurrence clusters were reported to appear linked to parvovirus B19, influenza, CMV and Epstein-Barr virus. Immune exposure information for the cohort was limited to CMV serostatus. Linkage disequilibrium might explain the correlated functional status among segregating V segments, but an unknown experimental factor could not be ruled out. An association between a missense DCLRE1C variant and V-gene and J-gene trimming of TCR beta chains was found in a later genetic analysis and replicated in an independent cohort. The classifier was reported to diagnose cytomegalovirus status with high specificity and sensitivity in both the original and validation cohorts. A further reported finding was that TCR beta sequences accurately predicted the HLA-A and HLA-B alleles for most subjects in the first cohort. In a later genetic analysis, fewer N-insertions in productive TCRs were reported among donors in an Asian-associated ancestry cluster than the roughly 640-donor mean. Because the 87-base-pair reads could not distinguish some IMGT-functional V segments, including TRBV6-2 and TRBV6-3, those segments were excluded. A later analysis found that most CMV-associated TCR beta chains appeared HLA-restricted, with HLA associations seemingly driven largely by CMV exposure.

The cohort comprised 666 healthy bone marrow donors. Cohort members were all nominally healthy when sampled, although unrecorded immune exposures were likely present. The donor tested CMV seronegative, placing the donor among the 350 or so seronegative members of the cohort. A peripheral blood sample was provided by each donor, and peripheral blood mononuclear cells were used for TCR beta sequencing. Genomic DNA extraction from the blood cell samples was performed with the Qiagen DNeasy Blood Extraction Kit. Libraries came from the immunoSEQ multiplex PCR assay. The multiplex PCR relied on a mix of 60 forward primers for TCR Vbeta segments and 13 reverse primers for TCR Jbeta segments. Amplification of the CDR3 region of rearranged TCR beta genes was performed with a multiplex PCR assay on genomic DNA. The amplified TCR beta libraries were sequenced on the Illumina HiSeq System as 87-base-pair reads. The published analysis was carried out like this. In a later analysis, roughly 80 million unique TCR beta chains were counted across the roughly 670 repertoires, and some 10 million of these chains were shared by at least two donors. A nearest-neighbor algorithm error-corrected the raw reads and collapsed the reads into unique sequences, merging closely related sequences to remove PCR and sequencing errors. CDR3 sequences were aligned to IMGT reference sequences to assign V, D and J gene segments. Each retained sequence needed at least a six-nucleotide match to both a V gene segment and a J gene segment. A rearrangement was called productive if the CDR3 had no stop codons and remained in frame with V and J, and every other rearrangement was called non-productive. CDR3 was defined according to IMGT convention as the region running from the second conserved V-encoded cysteine to the conserved J-encoded phenylalanine. In an earlier analysis of 500 to 650 of the donors, sequences lacking an unambiguous match to a single V gene segment were excluded. An earlier analysis of some 610 of the donors called V segments functional above 56.7% productive rearrangements and segregating when the between-donor standard deviation exceeded 5%. To diagnose cytomegalovirus status from the catalog of TCR beta chain sequences, a statistical classification framework was built. In a later analysis, V and J genes were assigned by comparing TCR nucleotide sequences against IMGT/GENE-DB human TR gene sequences. In a later analysis, CDR3 sequences and most-parsimonious VDJ recombination scenarios were assigned using the TCRdist pipeline. In a later analysis, every TCR beta chain was defined by the combination of its CDR3 amino acid sequence and its V-gene family, and reads without a unique V-gene family were dropped. To address suspected cross-contamination and a sequencing artifact, a later analysis removed 550 to 750 highly shared, low-generation-probability nucleotide sequences. In a later analysis, a clonal expansion index for each public chain was calculated from normalized within-repertoire ranks of inferred template counts. A later analysis computed generation probabilities with a VDJ recombination model fitted to out-of-frame rearrangements, and checked the results against IGoR. Hypergeometric tests were used in a later analysis to score TCR-TCR, TCR-HLA and TCR-CMV co-occurrence, with a repertoire-size bias correction applied to the TCR pairs. A later analysis estimated false discovery rates by permuting HLA or CMV assignments 20 times. In a later analysis, co-occurring TCRs were grouped with DBSCAN, and TCRdist sequence similarity was added when clustering was performed within HLA-allele-positive subsets. Co-occurrence clustering excluded repertoires with fewer than 30,000 or more than 120,000 public chains, plus five with anomalous nucleotide sharing. The table comes from immuneACCESS by way of TCRdb, which keeps in-frame sequences with V and J called. Part of the clones is missing from these tables; in studies checked, under half for an unresolved V gene and the rest for unknown reasons. That table furnishes V, J and clone size, whereas the DNA furnished D and trimming. The sample contains approximately 84,000 clones, 75% of them found a single time. Around 2% of the sample rests with the top ten.

The chain joins TRBV5-6 to TRBJ2-3; 7 bases in between match TRBD1. The sequenced sample consisted of PBMCs. The sequence came from a middle-aged man in good health and CMV-seronegative. In nucleotides, the sequence is TGTGCCAGCAGCTTACCCAGGGGGGATACGCAGTATTTT. This encodes CASSLPRGDTQYF.